The 2 T cell receptor beta chains listed next were all sequenced from one sample in a study of response to subunit inactivated influenza vaccine. Each CDR3 protein is one row after TCRdb ran MiXCR on the RT-PCR reads. The data hold hundreds of thousands of distinct CDR3 sequences, with around 13% observed a single time. Sequences were derived from PBMCs from blood, sampled around 14 days before vaccination. These receptors all stem from a man between 50 and 59 years old who received an inactivated influenza vaccine.

This clonotype was counted only a few times. The genes are TRBV10-3 and TRBJ2-6; 7 bases fit TRBD1. Trimming removed 4 bases from V and 0 bases from J; junction bases left unmatched: 6. This CDR3 is built from 17 residues. Germline V gene sequence: CDR1 ENHRY, CDR2 SYGVKD. For the CDR3, the DNA is TGTGCCATCAGTGGAGGGGGACAGCTCTCTGGGGCCAACGTCCTGACTTTC. Its protein product is CAISGGGQLSGANVLTF.

This clonotype was recorded a few times. This chain joins TRBV12-3 or TRBV12-4 and TRBJ2-3; D may correspond to TRBD1 or TRBD2 (5 bases each). V dropped 6 bases and J dropped 0 bases, with 16 bases sitting between them. This CDR3 comprises 16 residues. This CDR3 is CASSLVTWDSTDTQYF. CDR3 DNA sequence: TGTGCCAGCAGCCTTGTTACTTGGGACAGCACAGATACGCAGTATTTT.